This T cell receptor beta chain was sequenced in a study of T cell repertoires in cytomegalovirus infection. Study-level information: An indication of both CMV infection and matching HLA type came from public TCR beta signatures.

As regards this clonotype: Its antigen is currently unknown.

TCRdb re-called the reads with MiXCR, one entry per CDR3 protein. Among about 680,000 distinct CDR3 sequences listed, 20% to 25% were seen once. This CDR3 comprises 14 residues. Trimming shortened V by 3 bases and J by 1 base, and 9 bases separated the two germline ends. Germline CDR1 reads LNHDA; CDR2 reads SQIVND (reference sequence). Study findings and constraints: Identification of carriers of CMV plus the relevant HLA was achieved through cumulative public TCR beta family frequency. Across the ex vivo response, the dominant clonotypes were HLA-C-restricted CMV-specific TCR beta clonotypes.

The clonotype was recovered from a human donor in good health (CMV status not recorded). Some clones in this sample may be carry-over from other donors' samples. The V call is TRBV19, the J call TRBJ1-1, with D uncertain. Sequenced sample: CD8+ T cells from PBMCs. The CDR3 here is CASSMLVRNTEAFF. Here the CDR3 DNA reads TGTGCCAGTAGTATGTTGGTGAGGAACACTGAAGCTTTCTTT. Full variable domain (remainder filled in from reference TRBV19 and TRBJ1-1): DGGITQSPKYLFRKEGQNVTLSCEQNLNHDAMYWYRQDPGQGLRLIYYSQIVNDFQKGDIAEGYSVSREKKESFPLTVTSAQKNPTAFYLCASSMLVRNTEAFFGQGTRLTVV.